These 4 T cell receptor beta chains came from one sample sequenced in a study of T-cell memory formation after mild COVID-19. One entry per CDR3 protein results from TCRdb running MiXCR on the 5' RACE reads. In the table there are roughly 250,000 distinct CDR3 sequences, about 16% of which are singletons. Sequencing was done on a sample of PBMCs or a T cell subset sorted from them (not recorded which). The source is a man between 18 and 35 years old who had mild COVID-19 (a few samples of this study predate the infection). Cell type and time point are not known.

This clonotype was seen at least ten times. The CDR3 nucleotides are TGTGCCAGCAGCTTTTCGGCGGATACGCAGTATTTT. This encodes CASSFSADTQYF. This chain uses TRBV6-6 with TRBJ2-3; D unresolved. The CDR3 is 12 residues long. V was trimmed by 6 bases and J by 6 bases, leaving 10 bases between them. Per germline, CDR1 MNHNY and CDR2 SVGAGI (reference sequence).

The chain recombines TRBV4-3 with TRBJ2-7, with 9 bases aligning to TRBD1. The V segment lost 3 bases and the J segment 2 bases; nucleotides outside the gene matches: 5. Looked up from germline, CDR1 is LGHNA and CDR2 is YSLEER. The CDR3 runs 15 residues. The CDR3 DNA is TGCGCCAGCAGCCAGACAGGGGGTTTTACCTACGAGCAGTACTTC. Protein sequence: CASSQTGGFTYEQYF.

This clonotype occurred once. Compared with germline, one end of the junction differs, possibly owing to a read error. CDR3 sequence (DNA): TGTGCCAGTCGTATAGGGGAAAATCTACGAGAGCAGTACTTC. It translates to CASRIGENLREQYF. The chain has TRBV19 and TRBJ2-7, with D possibly matching TRBD1 (5 bases). The CDR3 has 14 residues. Germline lookup yields CDR1 LNHDA and CDR2 SQIVND (reference sequence). The variable domain in full, completed from reference TRBV19 and TRBJ2-7, reads DGGITQSPKYLFRKEGQNVTLSCEQNLNHDAMYWYRQDPGQGLRLIYYSQIVNDFQKGDIAEGYSVSREKKESFPLTVTSAQKNPTAFYLCASRIGENLREQYFGPGTRLTVT.

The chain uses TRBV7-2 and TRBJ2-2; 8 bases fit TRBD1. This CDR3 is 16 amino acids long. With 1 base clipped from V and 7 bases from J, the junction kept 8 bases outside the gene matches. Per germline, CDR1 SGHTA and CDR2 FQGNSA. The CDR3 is CASSLVGGQGHGELFF. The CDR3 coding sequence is TGTGCCAGCAGCTTAGTTGGTGGACAGGGACACGGGGAGCTGTTTTTT.